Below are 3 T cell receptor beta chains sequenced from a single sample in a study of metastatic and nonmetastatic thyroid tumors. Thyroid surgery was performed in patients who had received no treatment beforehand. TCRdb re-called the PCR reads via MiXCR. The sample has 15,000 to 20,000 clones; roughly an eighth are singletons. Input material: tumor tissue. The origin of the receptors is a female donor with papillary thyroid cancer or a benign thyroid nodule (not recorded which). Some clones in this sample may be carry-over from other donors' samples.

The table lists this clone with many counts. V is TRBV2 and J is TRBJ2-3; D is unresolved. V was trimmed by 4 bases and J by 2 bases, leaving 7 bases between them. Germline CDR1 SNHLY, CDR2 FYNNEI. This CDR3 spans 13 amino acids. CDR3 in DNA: TGTGCCAGCAGTGTAGATTTCACAGATACGCAGTATTTT. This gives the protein CASSVDFTDTQYF.

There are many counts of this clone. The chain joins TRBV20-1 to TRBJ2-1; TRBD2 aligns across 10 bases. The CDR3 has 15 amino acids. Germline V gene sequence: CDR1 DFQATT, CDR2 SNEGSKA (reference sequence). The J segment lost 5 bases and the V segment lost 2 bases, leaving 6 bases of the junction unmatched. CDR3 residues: CSARTLAGADNEQFF. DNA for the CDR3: TGCAGTGCTAGAACCCTAGCGGGAGCAGACAATGAGCAGTTCTTC.

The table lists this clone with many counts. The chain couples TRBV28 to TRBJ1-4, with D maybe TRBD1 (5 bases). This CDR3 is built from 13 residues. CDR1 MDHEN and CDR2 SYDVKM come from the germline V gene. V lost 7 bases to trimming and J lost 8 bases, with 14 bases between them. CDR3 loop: CASIRGGEEKLFF. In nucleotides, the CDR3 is TGTGCCAGCATACGGGGGGGAGAGGAAAAACTGTTTTTT.